This TCR beta chain was sequenced in a study of cytomegalovirus exposure and HLA in healthy donors. In regard to this clone: Its antigen is unknown.

General study findings and limits: Later analysis suggested links between common viral pathogens and several top significant clusters. Trimming of TCR beta V- and J-genes showed a link, identified in a later analysis, to a missense DCLRE1C variant. The availability of immune exposure information extended only to CMV serostatus. Most observed TCR sequences were rare, whereas some public TCRs were detected in many donors.

60 Vbeta and 13 Jbeta primers were used in PCR. Method: immunoSEQ multiplex PCR; TCRdb's copy keeps in-frame clones and lacks some. The table includes about 88,000 clones, about 90% detected once. The germline gives CDR1 SQVTM, CDR2 ANQGSEA. The CDR3 is 12 amino acids. The ends were cut back, 2 bases at V and 2 bases at J, with 6 bases in the middle. Sequenced sample: PBMCs. The receptor's source is a man aged 18 to 30 in good health and CMV-seronegative. V is TRBV29-1 and J is TRBJ1-1, with unresolved D. The CDR3 DNA follows: TGCAGCGTTGAACAGATCAACACTGAAGCTTTCTTT. It yields the protein CSVEQINTEAFF.